In its sample, the clone carrying this T cell receptor (beta chain) was seen a few times. This sample was included in a study of blood T cell repertoires in COVID-19. Study at large: Some COVID-19 samples were acute and others convalescent; all came from the United States, Italy and Spain.

Across 24 US areas, participants ranged in age from roughly 18 to 95 years. Grouping used clinical history reported by participants in a survey and questionnaire. Recovered status in Cohort 3 required two negative PCRs, clearance, or symptom resolution. The CDR3 spans 14 residues. The trim removed 8 bases at V and 5 bases at J, leaving 7 bases unmatched. The germline gives CDR1 MDHEN, CDR2 SYDVKM. TCRdb keeps only in-frame clones here, not all; method: immunoSEQ multiplex PCR. Of 150,000 to 200,000 clones listed, approximately 80% are singletons. Sequenced sample: PBMCs or T cells enriched from blood (not recorded which). The TCR originated in a man between 50 and 59 years old who had recovered from COVID-19. The chain has TRBV28 and TRBJ1-4, with TRBD1 matching over 8 bases. As DNA, the CDR3 is TGTGCCAGCCGTCGACAGGGGAAGAATGAAAAACTGTTTTTT. As protein: CASRRQGKNEKLFF.